A selection of T cell receptor beta chains follows, all from one sample in a study of T cell responses to AZD1222 COVID-19 vaccine. Measured with immunoSEQ multiplex PCR; TCRdb has only the in-frame clones, and not every one. The sample yields about 120,000 clones, around 87% seen once. Sequencing was performed on peripheral blood, taken 28 days after the second AZD1222 dose. The source is an adult who received the AZD1222 COVID-19 vaccine. CDR3s include the opening cysteine and the closing phenylalanine or tryptophan. D genes are given only for firm matches. Expanded clones are given a class, and other clones once, few, many or no size at all.

V gene	D gene	J gene	clone size	CDR3 DNA	CDR3 protein
TRBV5-5	NA	TRBJ2-7	NA	TGTGCCAGCAGCTACGGGCTCTACGAGCAGTACTTC	CASSYGLYEQYF
TRBV19	NA	TRBJ2-1	NA	TGTGCCAGTAGTTCGACACGGGTGGATGAGCAGTTCTTC	CASSSTRVDEQFF
TRBV20-1	TRBD1	TRBJ1-1	NA	TGCAGCCCAGGGGGAAACACTGAAGCTTTCTTT	CSPGGNTEAFF
TRBV4-1	NA	TRBJ2-1	once	TGCGCCAGCAGCCAACTTGGACTTCCCACCACCTACAATGAGCAGTTCTTC	CASSQLGLPTTYNEQFF
TRBV7-9	TRBD2	TRBJ2-2	NA	TGTGCCAGCACTATCCAGCGGGGGGGCCCCGGGGAGCTGTTTTTT	CASTIQRGGPGELFF
TRBV7-2	NA	TRBJ1-1	NA	TGTGCCAGCAGCCTCCACAGAACCTCGAACACTGAAGCTTTCTTT	CASSLHRTSNTEAFF
TRBV4-1	TRBD1	TRBJ2-7	NA	TGCGCCAGCAGCCAACCCGGGACAGGGAGATACGAGCAGTACTTC	CASSQPGTGRYEQYF
TRBV28	NA	TRBJ2-7	few	TGTGCCAGCAGCTCTCAGGGGCCCTCCTACGAGCAGTACTTC	CASSSQGPSYEQYF
TRBV12-3/TRBV12-4	NA	TRBJ2-2	once	TGTGCCAGCACCCTAGACATCACCGGGGAGCTGTTTTTT	CASTLDITGELFF
TRBV11-1	NA	TRBJ2-4	few	TGTGCCAGCAGCTTAGCGAGAGGGATAGCCAAAAACATTCAGTACTTC	CASSLARGIAKNIQYF
TRBV7-3	NA	TRBJ2-1	NA	TGTGCCAGCAGCTTATCAGACGGATCGGAGCAGTTCTTC	CASSLSDGSEQFF
TRBV29-1	NA	TRBJ1-1	NA	TGCAGCGCTGGAAGGCAGTACACTGAAGCTTTCTTT	CSAGRQYTEAFF
TRBV6-1	TRBD2	TRBJ2-1	few	TGTGCCAGCAGTGAAGACCCCACTAGCGGGGGGGTGGATGAGCAGTTCTTC	CASSEDPTSGGVDEQFF
TRBV7-9	NA	TRBJ1-3	NA	TGTGCCAGCAGCTTAGCGAGAAGCTCTGGAAACACCATATATTTT	CASSLARSSGNTIYF
TRBV5-5	TRBD1	TRBJ2-1	NA	TGTGCCAGCAGCGCCCGGGACAGGGGGAAGAATGAGCAGTTCTTC	CASSARDRGKNEQFF
TRBV6-5	NA	TRBJ1-2	NA	TGTGCCAGCAGTTACTCTACAGGGCCTCCATATGGCTACACCTTC	CASSYSTGPPYGYTF
TRBV9	NA	TRBJ1-2	NA	TGTGCCAGCAGCCTAGAGGCCGGGTGGCCTGGCTACACCTTC	CASSLEAGWPGYTF
TRBV5-6	TRBD2	TRBJ2-7	few	TGTGCCAGCAGCACCGTGGGTAGCGGGGTCTACGAGCAGTACTTC	CASSTVGSGVYEQYF
TRBV5-1	NA	TRBJ1-2	NA	TGCGCCAGCAGTCCTAGGGAGGGTCGTGGCTACACCTTC	CASSPREGRGYTF
TRBV4-1	NA	TRBJ1-6	NA	TGCGCCAGCAGCCAAGATGTCCCGGGGGCTTCTTCACCCCTCCACTTT	CASSQDVPGASSPLHF
TRBV7-9	TRBD1	TRBJ1-6	NA	TGTGCCAGCAGCTTAGTTGGACAGGAACAGTCACCCCTCCACTTT	CASSLVGQEQSPLHF
TRBV7-7	TRBD1	TRBJ1-6	few	TGTGCTAGCAGCTTAGGGGGACAGGGGCCTAGCTCCTATAATTCACCCCTCCACTTT	CASSLGGQGPSSYNSPLHF
TRBV10-1	NA	TRBJ1-2	once	TGCGCCAGCAGTGAGAACGGTGGTAGTGGCTACACCTTC	CASSENGGSGYTF